The clone carrying this TCR beta chain was observed many times. Its antigen remains unidentified. The TCR beta CDR3 regions underwent amplification from RNA transcripts. HTBI primers were used in a first-round RT-PCR, which preceded a second-round multiplex PCR. TCRdb passed the multiplex PCR reads through MiXCR, listing each CDR3 protein once. Among over a million distinct CDR3 sequences listed, 35% to 40% were seen once. The data derive from a study of Graves' ophthalmopathy and Graves' hyperthyroidism. Study results and limitations: The model predicted progression of ophthalmopathy with a sensitivity of just over 70%, and its specificity was 72.22%.

The sequenced sample consisted of peripheral blood or thyroid tissue (not recorded which). This receptor was obtained from an adult man with Graves' hyperthyroidism.

The CDR3 loop reads CSVFNRDRVPHEQYF. As DNA, the CDR3 is TGCAGCGTGTTCAATCGGGACAGGGTTCCCCACGAGCAGTACTTC. This chain connects TRBV29-1 to TRBJ2-7; TRBD1 agrees at 9 bases. The CDR3 is 15 residues long. Per germline, CDR1 SQVTM and CDR2 ANQGSEA. Losses at the gene ends were 6 bases for V and 5 bases for J; bases not matched to a gene: 14.